This record concerns one T cell receptor (beta chain) sequence. Its cognate antigen is unknown. The study pooled second doses at about 4 or about 12 weeks. The data are from a study of T cell responses to AZD1222 COVID-19 vaccine. General observations from the study: Repertoires were obtained solely post-peak T cell response. Increased Spike-specific TCR breadth and depth were observed after two AZD1222 doses. Donors, mostly white British, included more females; clonal diversity was possibly underestimated.

Measured with immunoSEQ multiplex PCR; TCRdb has only the in-frame clones, and not every one. The sample holds about 150,000 clones, approximately 87% seen once. Per germline, CDR1 SGHNT and CDR2 YENEEA. The CDR3 consists of 13 residues. Trimming pared 5 bases from V and 3 bases from J, leaving 10 bases between. This sequence joins TRBV11-3 and TRBJ1-1; possibly TRBD1 for D (5 bases). The receptor was derived from an adult who received the AZD1222 COVID-19 vaccine. Sequences were derived from peripheral blood, sampled 28 days after the second AZD1222 dose. The CDR3: CASSRGYDTEAFF. CDR3 nucleotide sequence: TGTGCCAGCAGCCGGGGGTATGACACTGAAGCTTTCTTT.